This TCR beta chain was identified in a study of shared clonotypes between healthy human individuals. Study-level points and caveats: Roughly 4.7% was the fraction of naive CD4 clonotypes found shared across four donors.

Details on this clone: Its matching antigen is unknown.

V was pared by 6 bases and J by 7 bases, with 16 bases between. Germline lookup yields CDR1 SGHRS and CDR2 YFSETQ. This CDR3 region has 14 residues. Method: immunoSEQ multiplex PCR; TCRdb's copy keeps in-frame clones and lacks some. The table records 1.5 million to 1.9 million clones, 98% of them present only once. The specimen sequenced was naive CD4+ T cells sorted from blood. Described subset: CD45RA+ positively selected. The sequence came from a man aged 25 to 40 in good health. The V call is TRBV5-1, the J call TRBJ2-2; D might be TRBD2 (5 bases). For the CDR3, the DNA is TGCGCCAGCAAAGTGGGGAGAGCTCACGGGGAGCTGTTTTTT. Protein product: CASKVGRAHGELFF.